Reported below is one T cell receptor beta chain. This record belongs to a study of blood T cell repertoires in COVID-19. Study as a whole: Samples taken during acute and convalescent COVID-19 were collected in the United States, Italy and Spain. From T cells, B-cell-depleted T cells, or PBMCs came the material, which was cDNA or gDNA.

Per the original data handling: Amplifying reference gene primers gave estimates of nucleated cell counts. Data came from immunoSEQ multiplex PCR; TCRdb stores just in-frame clones and leaves some out. V and J calls and clone size are copied from that table; D and trimming were computed from the DNA. The repertoire holds fewer than 75,000 clones, with over 70% as singletons. There are 12 residues in the CDR3. V gave up 1 base and J gave up 5 bases, with 5 bases separating them. Germline CDR1 SGHTA, CDR2 FQGNSA. The sequence came from a man between 60 and 70 years old with acute or convalescent COVID-19. The sequenced material came from peripheral blood. The chain has TRBV7-2 and TRBJ2-5, with D uncertain. In DNA form, the CDR3 reads TGTGCCAGCAGCTTAGTTCGGGAGACCCAGTACTTC. It codes for CASSLVRETQYF.